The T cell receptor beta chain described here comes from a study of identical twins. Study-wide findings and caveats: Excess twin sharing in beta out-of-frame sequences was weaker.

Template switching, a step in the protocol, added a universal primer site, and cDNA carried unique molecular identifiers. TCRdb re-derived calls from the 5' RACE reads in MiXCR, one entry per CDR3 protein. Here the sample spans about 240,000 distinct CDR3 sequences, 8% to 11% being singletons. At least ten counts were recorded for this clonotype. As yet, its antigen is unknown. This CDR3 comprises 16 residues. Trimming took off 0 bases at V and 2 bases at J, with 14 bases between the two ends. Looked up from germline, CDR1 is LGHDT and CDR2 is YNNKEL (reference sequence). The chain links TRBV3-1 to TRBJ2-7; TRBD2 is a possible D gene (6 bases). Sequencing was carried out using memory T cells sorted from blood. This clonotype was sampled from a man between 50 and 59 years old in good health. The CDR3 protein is CASSQDLGTGAYEQYF. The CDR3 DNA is TGTGCCAGCAGCCAAGATTTAGGGACTGGGGCCTACGAGCAGTACTTC.